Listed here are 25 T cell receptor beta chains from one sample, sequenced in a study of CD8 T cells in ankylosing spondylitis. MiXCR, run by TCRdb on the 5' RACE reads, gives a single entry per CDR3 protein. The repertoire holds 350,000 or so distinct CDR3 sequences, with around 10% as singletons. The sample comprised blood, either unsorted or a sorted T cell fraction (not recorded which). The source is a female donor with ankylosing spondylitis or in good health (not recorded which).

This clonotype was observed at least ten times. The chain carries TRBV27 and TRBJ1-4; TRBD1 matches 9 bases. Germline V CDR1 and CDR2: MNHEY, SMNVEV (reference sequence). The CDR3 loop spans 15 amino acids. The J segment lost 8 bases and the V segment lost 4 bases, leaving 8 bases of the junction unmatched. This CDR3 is CASSSLTGGAEKLFF. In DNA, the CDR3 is TGTGCCAGCAGTTCCTTAACAGGGGGCGCAGAAAAACTGTTTTTT. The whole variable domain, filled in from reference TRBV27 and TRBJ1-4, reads EAQVTQNPRYLITVTGKKLTVTCSQNMNHEYMSWYRQDPGLGLRQIYYSMNVEVTDKGDVPEGYKVSRKEKRNFPLILESPSPNQTSLYFCASSSLTGGAEKLFFGSGTQLSVL.

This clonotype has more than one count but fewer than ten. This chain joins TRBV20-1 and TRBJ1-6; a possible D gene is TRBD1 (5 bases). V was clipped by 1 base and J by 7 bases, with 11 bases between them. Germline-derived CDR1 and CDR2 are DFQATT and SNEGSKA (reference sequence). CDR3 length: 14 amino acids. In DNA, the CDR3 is TGCAGTGCTAGAGGGGCAGGGTTCAATTCACCCCTCCACTTT. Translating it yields CSARGAGFNSPLHF.

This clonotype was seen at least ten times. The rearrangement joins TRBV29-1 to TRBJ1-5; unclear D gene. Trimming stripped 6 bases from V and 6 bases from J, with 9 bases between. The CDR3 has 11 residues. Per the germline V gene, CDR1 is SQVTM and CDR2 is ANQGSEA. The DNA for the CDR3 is TGCAGCGTGGGTGAAGGTCAGCCCCAGCATTTT. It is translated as CSVGEGQPQHF.

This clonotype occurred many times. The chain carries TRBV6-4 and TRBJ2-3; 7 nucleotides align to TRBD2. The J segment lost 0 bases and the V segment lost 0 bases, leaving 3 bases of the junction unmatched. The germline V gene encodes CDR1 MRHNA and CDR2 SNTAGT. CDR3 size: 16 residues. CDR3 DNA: TGTGCCAGCAGTGACTCTGGGGGGGGGAGCACAGATACGCAGTATTTT. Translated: CASSDSGGGSTDTQYF.

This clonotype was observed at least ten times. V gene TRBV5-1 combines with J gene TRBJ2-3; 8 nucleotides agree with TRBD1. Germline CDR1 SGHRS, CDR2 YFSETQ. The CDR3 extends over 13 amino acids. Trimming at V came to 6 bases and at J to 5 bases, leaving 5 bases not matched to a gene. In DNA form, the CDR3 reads TGCGCCAGCATCGGACAGGGTCAAGATACGCAGTATTTT. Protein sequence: CASIGQGQDTQYF.

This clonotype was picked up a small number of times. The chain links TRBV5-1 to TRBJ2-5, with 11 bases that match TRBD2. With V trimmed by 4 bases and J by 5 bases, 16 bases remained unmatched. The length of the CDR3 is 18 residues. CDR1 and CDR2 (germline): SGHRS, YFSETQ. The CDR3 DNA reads TGCGCCAGCAGCCGAGGGACTAGCGGACAGTTCCTCCGCGAGACCCAGTACTTC. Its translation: CASSRGTSGQFLRETQYF.

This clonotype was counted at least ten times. The CDR3 sequence is CASSPRVLTDTQYF. CDR3 bases: TGTGCCAGCAGTCCAAGGGTCCTCACAGATACGCAGTATTTT. The V gene is TRBV12-3 or TRBV12-4, the J gene TRBJ2-3; D not certain. Deletions cut 5 bases from V and 2 bases from J, with 11 bases between. The CDR3 length is 14 residues.

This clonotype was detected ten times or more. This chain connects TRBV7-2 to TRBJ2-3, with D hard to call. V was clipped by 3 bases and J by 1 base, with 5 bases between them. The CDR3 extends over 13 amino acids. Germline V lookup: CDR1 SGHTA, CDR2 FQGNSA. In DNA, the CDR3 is TGTGCCAGCAGCTTTACAGGCACAGATACGCAGTATTTT. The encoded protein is CASSFTGTDTQYF.

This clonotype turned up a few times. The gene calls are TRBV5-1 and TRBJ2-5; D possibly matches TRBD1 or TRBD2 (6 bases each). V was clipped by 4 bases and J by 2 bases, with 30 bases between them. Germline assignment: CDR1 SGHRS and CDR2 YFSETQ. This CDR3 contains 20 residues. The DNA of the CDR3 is TGCGCCAGCAGCCCTCTCAGTCTAGCGCGCGGACAGCCTAGACAAGAGACCCAGTACTTC. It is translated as CASSPLSLARGQPRQETQYF.

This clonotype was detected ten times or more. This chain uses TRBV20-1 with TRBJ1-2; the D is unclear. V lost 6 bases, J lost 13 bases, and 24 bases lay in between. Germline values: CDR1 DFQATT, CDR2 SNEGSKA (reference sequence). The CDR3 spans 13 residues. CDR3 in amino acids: CSASNRTSRLGTF. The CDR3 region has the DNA TGCAGTGCGTCCAATCGGACGTCCCGGCTTGGCACCTTC.

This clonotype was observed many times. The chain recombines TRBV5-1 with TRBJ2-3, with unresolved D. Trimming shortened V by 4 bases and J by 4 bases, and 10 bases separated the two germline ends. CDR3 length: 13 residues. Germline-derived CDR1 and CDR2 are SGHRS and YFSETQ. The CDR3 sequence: CASSPGQADTQYF. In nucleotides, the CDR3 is TGCGCCAGCAGCCCTGGCCAAGCAGATACGCAGTATTTT.

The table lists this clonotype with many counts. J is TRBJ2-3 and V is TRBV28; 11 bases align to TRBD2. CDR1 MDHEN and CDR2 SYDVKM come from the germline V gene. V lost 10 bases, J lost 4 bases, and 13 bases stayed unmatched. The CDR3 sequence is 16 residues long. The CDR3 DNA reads TGTGCCACCGCTCTTCTTGTAGCGGGAGGGGCAGATACGCAGTATTTT. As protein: CATALLVAGGADTQYF.

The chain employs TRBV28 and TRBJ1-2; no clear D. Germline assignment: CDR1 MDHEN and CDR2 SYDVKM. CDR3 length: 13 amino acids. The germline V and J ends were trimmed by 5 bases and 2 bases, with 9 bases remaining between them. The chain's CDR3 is CASSPAPNYGYTF. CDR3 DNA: TGTGCCAGCAGTCCCGCCCCAAACTATGGCTACACCTTC.

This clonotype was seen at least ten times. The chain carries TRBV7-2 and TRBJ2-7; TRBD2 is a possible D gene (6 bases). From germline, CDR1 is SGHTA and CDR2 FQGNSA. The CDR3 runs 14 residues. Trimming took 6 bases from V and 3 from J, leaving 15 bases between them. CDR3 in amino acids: CASRPGLRDYEQYF. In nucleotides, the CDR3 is TGTGCCAGCAGACCGGGACTGAGAGACTACGAGCAGTACTTC.

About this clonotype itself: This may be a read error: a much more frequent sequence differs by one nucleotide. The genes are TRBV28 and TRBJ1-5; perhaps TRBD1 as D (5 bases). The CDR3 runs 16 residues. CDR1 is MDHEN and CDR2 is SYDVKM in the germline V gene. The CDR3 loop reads CANSSPTGPSNQPQHF. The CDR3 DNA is TGTGCCAACAGTTCACCAACAGGCCCGAGCAATCAGCCCCAGCATTTT.

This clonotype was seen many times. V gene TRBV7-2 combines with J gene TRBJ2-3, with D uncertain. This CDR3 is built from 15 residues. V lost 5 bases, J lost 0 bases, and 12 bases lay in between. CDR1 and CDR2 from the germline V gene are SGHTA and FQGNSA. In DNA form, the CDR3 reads TGTGCCAGCAGCAGTACACGTGCTAGCACAGATACGCAGTATTTT. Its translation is CASSSTRASTDTQYF.

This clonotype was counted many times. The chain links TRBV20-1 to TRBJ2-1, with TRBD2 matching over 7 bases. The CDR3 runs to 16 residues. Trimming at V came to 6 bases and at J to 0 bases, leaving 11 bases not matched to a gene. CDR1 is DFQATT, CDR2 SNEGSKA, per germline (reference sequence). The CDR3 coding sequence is TGCAGTGCCCTAACCCGAGCGGGATACTCCTACAATGAGCAGTTCTTC. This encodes CSALTRAGYSYNEQFF.

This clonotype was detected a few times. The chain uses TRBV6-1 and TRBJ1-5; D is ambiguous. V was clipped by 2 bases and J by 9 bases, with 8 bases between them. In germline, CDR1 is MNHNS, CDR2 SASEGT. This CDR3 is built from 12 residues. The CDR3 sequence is CASSENPRPQHF. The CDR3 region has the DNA TGTGCCAGCAGTGAAAATCCTAGGCCCCAGCATTTT.

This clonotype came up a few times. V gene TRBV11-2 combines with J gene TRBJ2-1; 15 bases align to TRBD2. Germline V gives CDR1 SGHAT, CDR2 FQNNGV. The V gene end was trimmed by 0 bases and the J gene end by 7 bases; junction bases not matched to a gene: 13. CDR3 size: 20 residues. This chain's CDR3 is CASSLDSGTSGRLGGNEQFF. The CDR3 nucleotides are TGTGCCAGCAGCTTAGATTCTGGGACTAGCGGGAGGCTGGGGGGGAATGAGCAGTTCTTC.

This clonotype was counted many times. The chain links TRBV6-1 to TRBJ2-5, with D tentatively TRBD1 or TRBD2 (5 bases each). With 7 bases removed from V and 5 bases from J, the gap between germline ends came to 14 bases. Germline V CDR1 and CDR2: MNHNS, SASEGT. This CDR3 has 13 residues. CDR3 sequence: CASTPRWGETQYF. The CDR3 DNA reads TGTGCCAGCACCCCCCGTTGGGGGGAGACCCAGTACTTC.

The CDR3 is CASSFSGHSGNTIYF. CDR3 sequence (DNA): TGTGCCAGCAGTTTCTCCGGGCACTCTGGAAACACCATATATTTT. The chain is built from TRBV12-3 or TRBV12-4 and TRBJ1-3; D gene unclear. The CDR3 runs to 15 residues. Trimming removed 3 bases from V and 0 bases from J, with 9 bases in between.

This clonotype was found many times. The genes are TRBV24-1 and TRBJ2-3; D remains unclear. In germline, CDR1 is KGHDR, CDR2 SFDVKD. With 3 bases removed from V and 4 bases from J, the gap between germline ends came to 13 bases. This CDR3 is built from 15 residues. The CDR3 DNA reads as TGTGCCACCAGTGATCCACGTTACTCCCCAGATACGCAGTATTTT. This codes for CATSDPRYSPDTQYF.

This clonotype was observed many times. This CDR3 is CSVGLTVGEQFF. The CDR3 nucleotides read TGCAGCGTAGGGCTCACGGTCGGTGAGCAGTTCTTC. V gene TRBV29-1 combines with J gene TRBJ2-1, with D unclear. Trimming left V 6 bases short and J 9 bases short, with 15 bases between. From germline, CDR1 is SQVTM and CDR2 ANQGSEA. The CDR3 is 12 residues long.

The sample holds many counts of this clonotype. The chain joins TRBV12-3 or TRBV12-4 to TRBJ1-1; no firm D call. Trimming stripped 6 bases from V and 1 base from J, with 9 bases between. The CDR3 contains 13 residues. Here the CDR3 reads CASSWGRNTEAFF. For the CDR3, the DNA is TGTGCCAGCAGCTGGGGTAGGAACACTGAAGCTTTCTTT.

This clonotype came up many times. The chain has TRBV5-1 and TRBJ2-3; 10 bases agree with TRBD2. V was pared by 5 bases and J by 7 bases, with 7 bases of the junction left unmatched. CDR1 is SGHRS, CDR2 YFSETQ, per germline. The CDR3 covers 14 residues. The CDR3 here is CASREREGVYTQYF. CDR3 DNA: TGCGCCAGCAGAGAGCGGGAGGGAGTATATACGCAGTATTTT.